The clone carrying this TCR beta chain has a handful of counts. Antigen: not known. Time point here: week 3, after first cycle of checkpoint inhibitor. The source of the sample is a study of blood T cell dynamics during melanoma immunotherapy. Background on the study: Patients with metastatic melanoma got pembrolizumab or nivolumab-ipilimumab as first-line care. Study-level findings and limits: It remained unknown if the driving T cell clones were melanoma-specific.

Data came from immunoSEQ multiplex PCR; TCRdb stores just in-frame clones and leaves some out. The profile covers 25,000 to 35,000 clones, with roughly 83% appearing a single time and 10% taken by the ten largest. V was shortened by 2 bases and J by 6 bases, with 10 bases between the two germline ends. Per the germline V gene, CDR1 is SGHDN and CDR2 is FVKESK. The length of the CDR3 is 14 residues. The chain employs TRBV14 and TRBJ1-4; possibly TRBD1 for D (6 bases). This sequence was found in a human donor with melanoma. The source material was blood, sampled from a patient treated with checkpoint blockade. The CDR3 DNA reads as TGTGCCAGCAGCCAAATCGGACAGTATGAAAAACTGTTTTTT. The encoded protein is CASSQIGQYEKLFF. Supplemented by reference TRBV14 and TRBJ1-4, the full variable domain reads EAGVTQFPSHSVIEKGQTVTLRCDPISGHDNLYWYRRVMGKEIKFLLHFVKESKQDESGMPNNRFLAERTGGTYSTLKVQPAELEDSGVYFCASSQIGQYEKLFFGSGTQLSVL.